This T cell receptor (beta chain) came from a study of tumor-infiltrating lymphocytes in localized non-small cell lung cancer. The method was immunoSEQ multiplex PCR; TCRdb's version includes in-frame clones alone and lacks a portion of them. Here the sample spans around 10,000 clones, 55% to 75% being singletons. Study observations and caveats: Not all patients were TCR sequenced, owing to tissue quantity. IM1 and IM2 tumors showed no difference in T-cell fraction. Different pieces of the same tissue were used for each assay.

V dropped 0 bases and J dropped 0 bases, with 11 bases sitting between them. This CDR3 has 16 residues. The germline CDR1 and CDR2 sequences are LGHNA and YNFKEQ. Comments on this clone: As yet, its antigen is unknown.

V and J are TRBV4-2 and TRBJ1-1; D gene unclear. The sample comprised lung tumor tissue. This clonotype originated in a human donor with non-small cell lung cancer. The CDR3 is CASSQEAVLMNTEAFF. CDR3 sequence (DNA): TGTGCCAGCAGCCAAGAGGCAGTACTAATGAACACTGAAGCTTTCTTT.